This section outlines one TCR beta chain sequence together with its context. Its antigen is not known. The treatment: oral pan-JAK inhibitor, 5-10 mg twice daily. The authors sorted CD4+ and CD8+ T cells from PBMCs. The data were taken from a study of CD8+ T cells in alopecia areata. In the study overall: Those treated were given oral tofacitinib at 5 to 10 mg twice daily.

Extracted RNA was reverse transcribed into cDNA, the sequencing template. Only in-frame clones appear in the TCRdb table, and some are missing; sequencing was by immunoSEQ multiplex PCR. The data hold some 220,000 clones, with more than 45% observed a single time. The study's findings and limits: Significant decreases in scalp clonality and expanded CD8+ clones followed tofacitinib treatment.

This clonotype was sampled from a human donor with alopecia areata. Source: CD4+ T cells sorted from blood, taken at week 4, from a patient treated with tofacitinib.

The CDR3: CSVVQAGRNEQYF. In DNA form, the CDR3 reads TGCAGCGTTGTCCAAGCAGGACGGAACGAGCAGTACTTC. This sequence joins TRBV29-1 and TRBJ2-7; no firm D call. Deletions cut 4 bases from V and 5 bases from J, with 15 bases between. CDR1 SQVTM and CDR2 ANQGSEA come from the germline V gene. This CDR3 region has 13 residues.